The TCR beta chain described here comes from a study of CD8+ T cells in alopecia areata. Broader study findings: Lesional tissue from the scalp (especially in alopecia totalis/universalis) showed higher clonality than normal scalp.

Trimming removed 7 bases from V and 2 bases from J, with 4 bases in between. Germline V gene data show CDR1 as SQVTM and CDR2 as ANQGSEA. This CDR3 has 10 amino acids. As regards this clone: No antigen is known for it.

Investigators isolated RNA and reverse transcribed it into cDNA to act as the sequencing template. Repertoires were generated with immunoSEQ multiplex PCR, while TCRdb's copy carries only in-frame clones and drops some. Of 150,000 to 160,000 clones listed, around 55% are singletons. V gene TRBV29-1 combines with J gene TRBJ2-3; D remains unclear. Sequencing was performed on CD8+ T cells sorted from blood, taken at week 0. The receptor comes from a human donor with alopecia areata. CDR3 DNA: TGCAGCGCAATCACAGATACGCAGTATTTT. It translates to CSAITDTQYF.